The present T cell receptor (beta chain) was sequenced within a study of blood T cell repertoires in COVID-19. Study context: Acute and convalescent COVID-19 specimens originated in the United States, Italy and Spain. T cells, B-cell-depleted T cells, or PBMCs provided the cDNA or gDNA that served as material.

Method: immunoSEQ multiplex PCR; TCRdb's copy keeps in-frame clones and lacks some. The sample holds some 250,000 clones; roughly 76% are singletons and the top ten take 6.5% to 9.5%. This clone was found once. CDR1 and CDR2 (germline): MNHEY, SVGAGI. CDR3 length: 15 amino acids. The ends were cut back, 4 bases at V and 7 bases at J, with 17 bases in the middle. Material: peripheral blood. The chain carries TRBV6-5 and TRBJ1-5; TRBD1 might be the D (5 bases). The receptor's source is a woman aged 80 or over with COVID-19, enrolled during active disease. DNA for the CDR3: TGTGCCAGCAGTTCTCAGGGTATGGGGGGACAGCCCCAGCATTTT. It yields the protein CASSSQGMGGQPQHF.